This TCR beta chain was retrieved from a study of T cells after yellow fever vaccination. Study in general: Fractions containing few cells were prepared with SMART-Seq v4 Ultra Low Input.

General observations from the study: Sorted repertoires could include abundant contaminating clonotypes from bulk cells. Among primary-vaccination clones, most reappeared after the booster, at 95% to 96% for CD4 and more than 75% for CD8.

It was through 5'RACE template switching that TCR cDNA was made, with a universal primer site and UMIs added. TCRdb processed the 5' RACE reads anew with MiXCR; each CDR3 protein has one entry. The table lists some 96,000 distinct CDR3 sequences, about 8.4% of them singletons. CDR1 MNHEY and CDR2 SVGAGI come from the germline V gene. The CDR3 contains 15 residues. Trimming removed 7 bases from V and 2 bases from J, with 17 bases in between. This specimen consisted of CD8+ T cells not binding an NS4B(214-222) dextramer, sorted from PBMCs, obtained around 15 days after the first yellow fever vaccination. V gene TRBV6-5 combines with J gene TRBJ2-5, with a weak D call TRBD1 (6 bases). The sequence derives from a man in his late teens or twenties who received the YFV17D yellow fever vaccine. The CDR3 here is CASNLGWTAQETQYF. As DNA, the CDR3 is TGTGCCAGCAATTTAGGGTGGACAGCACAAGAGACCCAGTACTTC.